The source of this T cell receptor beta chain is a study of graft-versus-host responses after intestinal transplantation. Study information: Those transplanted obtained multivisceral, liver-intestinal, or isolated intestinal grafts. Anti-thymocyte globulin induction was given to all recipients, followed by tacrolimus and steroids for around three years.

TCRdb's copy holds only in-frame clones and misses some; the assay was immunoSEQ multiplex PCR. This table has fewer than 95,000 clones, 85% to 95% appearing once. General study results and limits: Some patients had graft-donor T cell macrochimerism, and their allografts showed high graft-versus-host to host-versus-graft clonal ratios.

From germline, CDR1 is ENHRY and CDR2 SYGVKD. V was cut by 8 bases and J by 1 base, with 9 bases left in between. The CDR3 is 13 residues long. Regarding this clone: Its antigen is unknown.

This material consisted of unstimulated CD8+ T cells sorted from spleen or lymph node cells, taken before transplant. The clonotype comes from a human donor who was the organ donor for an intestinal transplant. The chain links TRBV10-3 to TRBJ2-1; TRBD2 might be the D (6 bases). The CDR3 DNA sequence: TGTGCCATCCGGGGGACGTCCTACAATGAGCAGTTCTTC. This encodes CAIRGTSYNEQFF.